This T cell receptor beta chain appears in the sequencing data of a study of blood T cell repertoires in COVID-19. Background on the study: Samples of COVID-19 (acute and convalescent) were obtained from the United States, Italy and Spain. PBMCs, B-cell-depleted T cells, or T cells provided the cDNA or gDNA that made up the material.

This clone has just one count. Germline trimming cut 2 bases from V and 6 bases from J; bases unmatched to any gene: 4. Germline CDR1 SGHRS, CDR2 YFSETQ. The CDR3 spans 14 residues. In the authors' workflow: Reference gene primer amplification gave nucleated cell count estimates. The table came from immunoSEQ multiplex PCR; TCRdb's copy has only in-frame clones and leaves some out. V and J calls and clone size are as listed in that table; D and trimming were resolved from the DNA. This repertoire shows about 220,000 clones, more than 65% found once; its top ten account for 2% to 2.5%. Sequences were obtained from peripheral blood. This chain uses TRBV5-1 with TRBJ2-7; TRBD1 matches 11 bases. This receptor was taken from a woman between 55 and 75 years old with acute or convalescent COVID-19. The CDR3 reads CASSLLDRGLEQYF. Here the CDR3 DNA reads TGCGCCAGCAGCTTATTGGACAGGGGGCTCGAGCAGTACTTC.